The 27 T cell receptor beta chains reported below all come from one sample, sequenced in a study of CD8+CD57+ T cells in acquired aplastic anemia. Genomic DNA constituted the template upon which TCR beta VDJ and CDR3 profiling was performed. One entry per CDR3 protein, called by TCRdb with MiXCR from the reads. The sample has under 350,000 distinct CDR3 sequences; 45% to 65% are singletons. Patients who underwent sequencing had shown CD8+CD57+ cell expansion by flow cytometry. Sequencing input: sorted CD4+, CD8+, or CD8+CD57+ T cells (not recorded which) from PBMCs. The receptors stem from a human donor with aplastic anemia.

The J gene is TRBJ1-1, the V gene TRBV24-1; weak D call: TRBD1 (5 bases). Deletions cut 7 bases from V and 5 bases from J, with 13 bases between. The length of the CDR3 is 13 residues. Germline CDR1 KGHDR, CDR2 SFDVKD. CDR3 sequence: CATRPPKGTEAFF. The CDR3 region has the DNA TGTGCCACCAGACCCCCGAAGGGGACTGAAGCTTTCTTT.

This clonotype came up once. CDR3 amino acids: CASSPGTDYQPQHF. CDR3 nucleotide sequence: TGTGCCAGCAGCCCCGGGACAGATTATCAGCCCCAGCATTTT. The gene calls are TRBV9 and TRBJ1-5; 7 bases are shared with TRBD1. V lost 4 bases, J lost 5 bases, and 6 bases stayed unmatched. The CDR3 runs to 14 residues. Germline-derived CDR1 and CDR2 are SGDLS and YYNGEE.

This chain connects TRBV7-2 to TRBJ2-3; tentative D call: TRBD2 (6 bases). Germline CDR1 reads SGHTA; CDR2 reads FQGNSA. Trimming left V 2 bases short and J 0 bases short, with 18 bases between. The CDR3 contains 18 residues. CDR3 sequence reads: CASSLRLALALSTDTQYF. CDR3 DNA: TGTGCCAGCAGCTTACGTCTGGCGCTAGCGCTAAGCACAGATACGCAGTATTTT.

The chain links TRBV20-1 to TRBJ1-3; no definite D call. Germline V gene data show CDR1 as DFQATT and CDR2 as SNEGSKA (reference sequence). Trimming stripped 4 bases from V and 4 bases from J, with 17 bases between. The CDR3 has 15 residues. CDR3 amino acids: CSATEQRVYGNTIYF. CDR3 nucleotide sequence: TGCAGTGCTACCGAACAAAGGGTTTACGGAAACACCATATATTTT.

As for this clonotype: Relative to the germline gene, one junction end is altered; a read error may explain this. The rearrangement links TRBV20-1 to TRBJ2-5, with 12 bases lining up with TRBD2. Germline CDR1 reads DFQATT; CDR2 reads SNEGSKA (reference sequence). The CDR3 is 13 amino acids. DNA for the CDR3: TGCAGTGCCCAACTAGCGGGGGGCATAAGTGAGCAGTTC. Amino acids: CSAQLAGGISEQF.

The CDR3 loop is CASSTGQGRVYGYTF. CDR3 nucleotide sequence: TGTGCCAGCAGCACGGGACAGGGAAGGGTTTATGGCTACACCTTC. This chain connects TRBV5-6 to TRBJ1-2, with TRBD1 matching over 9 bases. Germline CDR1 and CDR2: SGHDT and YYEEEE. V shed 4 bases, J shed 5 bases, and the junction held 9 bases outside the gene matches. The CDR3 spans 15 residues.

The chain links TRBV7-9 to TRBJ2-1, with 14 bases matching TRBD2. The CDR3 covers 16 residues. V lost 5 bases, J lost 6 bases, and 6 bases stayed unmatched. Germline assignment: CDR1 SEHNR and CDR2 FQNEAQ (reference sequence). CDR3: CASSGRGTSGGNEQFF. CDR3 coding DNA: TGTGCCAGCAGCGGGAGGGGGACTAGCGGGGGCAATGAGCAGTTCTTC.

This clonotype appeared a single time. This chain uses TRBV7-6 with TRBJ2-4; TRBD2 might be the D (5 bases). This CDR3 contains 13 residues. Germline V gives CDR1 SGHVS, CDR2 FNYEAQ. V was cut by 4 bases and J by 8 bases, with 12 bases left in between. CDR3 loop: CASSSRTEDIQYF. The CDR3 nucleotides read TGTGCCAGCAGCTCCAGGACGGAGGACATTCAGTACTTC. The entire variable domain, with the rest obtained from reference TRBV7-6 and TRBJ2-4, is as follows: GAGVSQSPRYKVTKRGQDVALRCDPISGHVSLYWYRQALGQGPEFLTYFNYEAQQDKSGLPNDRFSAERPEGSISTLTIQRTEQRDSAMYRCASSSRTEDIQYFGAGTRLSVL.

CDR3 loop: CSASEGGVGNTF. CDR3 nucleotides: TGCAGTGCTAGTGAGGGAGGCGTAGGAAACACCTTC. The chain uses TRBV20-1 and TRBJ1-2; D gene ambiguous. Trimming pared 3 bases from V and 12 bases from J, leaving 17 bases between. Germline V gene lookup returns CDR1 DFQATT and CDR2 SNEGSKA (reference sequence). The CDR3 loop spans 12 amino acids.

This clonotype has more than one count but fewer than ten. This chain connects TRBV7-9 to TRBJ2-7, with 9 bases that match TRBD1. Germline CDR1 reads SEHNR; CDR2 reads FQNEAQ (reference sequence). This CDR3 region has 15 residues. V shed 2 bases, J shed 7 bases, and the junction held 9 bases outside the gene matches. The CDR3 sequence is CASSLPPGQGYEQYF. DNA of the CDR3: TGTGCCAGCAGCTTACCTCCGGGACAGGGCTATGAGCAGTACTTC.

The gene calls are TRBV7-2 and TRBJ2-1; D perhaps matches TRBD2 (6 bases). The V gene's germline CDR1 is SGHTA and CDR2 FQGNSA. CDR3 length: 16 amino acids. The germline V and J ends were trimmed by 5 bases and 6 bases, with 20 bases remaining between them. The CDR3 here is CASSHFAGNPPNEQFF. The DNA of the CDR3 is TGTGCCAGCAGCCACTTTGCGGGGAATCCCCCCAATGAGCAGTTCTTC.

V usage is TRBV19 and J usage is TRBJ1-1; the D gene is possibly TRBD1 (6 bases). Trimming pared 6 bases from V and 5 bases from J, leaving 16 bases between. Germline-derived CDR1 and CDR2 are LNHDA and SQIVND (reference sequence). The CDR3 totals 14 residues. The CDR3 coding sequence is TGTGCCAGTAGGGGGGCGGGGAGGTGGACTGAAGCTTTCTTT. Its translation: CASRGAGRWTEAFF.

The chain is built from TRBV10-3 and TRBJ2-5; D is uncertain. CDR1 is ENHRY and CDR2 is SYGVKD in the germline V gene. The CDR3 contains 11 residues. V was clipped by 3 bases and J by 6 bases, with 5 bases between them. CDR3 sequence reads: CAISDRKTQYF. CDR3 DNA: TGTGCCATCAGTGACAGGAAGACCCAGTACTTC.

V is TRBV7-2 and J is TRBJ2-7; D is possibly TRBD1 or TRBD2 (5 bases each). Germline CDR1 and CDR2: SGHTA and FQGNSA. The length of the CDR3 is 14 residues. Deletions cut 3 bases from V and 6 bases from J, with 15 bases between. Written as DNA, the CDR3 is TGTGCCAGCAGCTTTCGGGCAGGGAGCTCCGAGCAGTACTTC. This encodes CASSFRAGSSEQYF.

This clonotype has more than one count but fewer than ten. CDR3 sequence: CASSSGGPAYEQYF. Written as DNA, the CDR3 is TGTGCCAGCAGCTCCGGAGGGCCCGCCTACGAGCAGTACTTC. The chain links TRBV7-8 to TRBJ2-7; D might be TRBD2 (6 bases). CDR1 is SGHVS and CDR2 is FQNEAQ in the germline V gene. This CDR3 has 14 amino acids. Deletions cut 4 bases from V and 2 bases from J, with 12 bases between.

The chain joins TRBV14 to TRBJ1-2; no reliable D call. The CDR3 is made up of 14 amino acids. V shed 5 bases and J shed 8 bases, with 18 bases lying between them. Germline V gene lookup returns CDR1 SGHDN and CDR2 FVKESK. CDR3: CASSSLSWLQGYTF. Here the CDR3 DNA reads TGTGCCAGCAGCTCTCTCAGTTGGTTGCAGGGCTACACCTTC.

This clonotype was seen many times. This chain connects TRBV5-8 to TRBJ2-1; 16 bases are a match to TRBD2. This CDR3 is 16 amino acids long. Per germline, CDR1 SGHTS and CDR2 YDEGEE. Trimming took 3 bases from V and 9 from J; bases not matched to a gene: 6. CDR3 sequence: CASSSGTSGGAGEQFF. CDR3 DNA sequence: TGTGCCAGCAGCTCCGGGACTAGCGGGGGGGCGGGTGAGCAGTTCTTC. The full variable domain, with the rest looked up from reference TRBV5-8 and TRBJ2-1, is EAGVTQSPTHLIKTRGQQATLRCSPISGHTSVYWYQQALGLGLQFLLWYDEGEERNRGNFPPRFSGRQFPNYSSELNVNALELEDSALYLCASSSGTSGGAGEQFFGPGTRLTVL.

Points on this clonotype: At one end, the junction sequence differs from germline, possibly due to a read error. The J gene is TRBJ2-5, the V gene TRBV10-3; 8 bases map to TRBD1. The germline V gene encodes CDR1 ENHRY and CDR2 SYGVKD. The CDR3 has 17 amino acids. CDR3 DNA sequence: TGTGCCAGCAGTCCCATTCCCGGGACAGGACGCCAAGAGACCCAGTACTTC. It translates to CASSPIPGTGRQETQYF.

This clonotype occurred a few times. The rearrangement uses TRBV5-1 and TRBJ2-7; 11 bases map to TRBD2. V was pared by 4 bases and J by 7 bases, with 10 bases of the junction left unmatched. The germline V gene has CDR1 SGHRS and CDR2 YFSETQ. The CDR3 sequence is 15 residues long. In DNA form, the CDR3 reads TGCGCCAGCAGCGGAGAGACTAGCGGGACGAGGGAGCAGTACTTC. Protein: CASSGETSGTREQYF.

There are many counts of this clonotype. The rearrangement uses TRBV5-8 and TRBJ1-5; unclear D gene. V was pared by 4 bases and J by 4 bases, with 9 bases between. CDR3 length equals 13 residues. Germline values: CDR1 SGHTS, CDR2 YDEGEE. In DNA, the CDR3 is TGTGCCAGCAGCGTGGACCGTAATCAGCCCCAGCATTTT. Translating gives CASSVDRNQPQHF.

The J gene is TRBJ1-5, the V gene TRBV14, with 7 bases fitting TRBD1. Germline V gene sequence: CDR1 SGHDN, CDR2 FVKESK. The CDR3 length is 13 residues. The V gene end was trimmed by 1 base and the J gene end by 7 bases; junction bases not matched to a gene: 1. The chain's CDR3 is CASSQGQGQPQHF. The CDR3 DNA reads TGTGCCAGCAGCCAAGGACAGGGACAGCCCCAGCATTTT.

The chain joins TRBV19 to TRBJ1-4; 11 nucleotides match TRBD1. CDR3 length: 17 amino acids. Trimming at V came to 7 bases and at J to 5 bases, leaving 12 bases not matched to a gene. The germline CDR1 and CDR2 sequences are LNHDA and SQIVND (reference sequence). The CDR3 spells CASKGRGQGGMNEKLFF. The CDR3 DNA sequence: TGTGCCAGTAAGGGGAGGGGACAGGGGGGAATGAATGAAAAACTGTTTTTT. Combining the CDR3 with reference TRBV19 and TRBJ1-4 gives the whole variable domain DGGITQSPKYLFRKEGQNVTLSCEQNLNHDAMYWYRQDPGQGLRLIYYSQIVNDFQKGDIAEGYSVSREKKESFPLTVTSAQKNPTAFYLCASKGRGQGGMNEKLFFGSGTQLSVL.

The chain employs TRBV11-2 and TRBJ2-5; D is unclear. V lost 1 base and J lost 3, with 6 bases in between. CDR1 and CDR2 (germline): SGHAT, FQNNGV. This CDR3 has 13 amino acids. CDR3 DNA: TGTGCCAGCAGCTTAGTCTGGGAAGAGACCCAGTACTTC. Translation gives CASSLVWEETQYF.

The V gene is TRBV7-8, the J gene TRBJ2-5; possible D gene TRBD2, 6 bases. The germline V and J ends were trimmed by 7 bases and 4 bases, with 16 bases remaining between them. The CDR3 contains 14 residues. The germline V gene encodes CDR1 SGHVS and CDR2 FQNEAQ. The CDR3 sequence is CASTSGTSRETQYF. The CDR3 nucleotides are TGTGCCAGCACCTCAGGAACTAGCCGAGAGACCCAGTACTTC.

The CDR3: CASSFGQDRGNGYTF. The DNA of the CDR3 is TGTGCCAGCAGCTTTGGCCAGGACAGGGGAAACGGCTACACCTTC. This chain links TRBV7-9 with TRBJ1-2; 9 bases map to TRBD1. Germline CDR1 SEHNR, CDR2 FQNEAQ (reference sequence). This CDR3 has 15 amino acids. V shed 3 bases, J shed 8 bases, and the junction held 10 bases outside the gene matches.

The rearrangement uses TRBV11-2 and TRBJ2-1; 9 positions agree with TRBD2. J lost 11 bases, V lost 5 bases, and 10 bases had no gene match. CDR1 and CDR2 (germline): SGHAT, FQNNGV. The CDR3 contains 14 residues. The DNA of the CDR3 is TGTGCCAGCAGCCAGCGGGAGGCACCGGGTAAGCAGTTCTTC. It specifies CASSQREAPGKQFF. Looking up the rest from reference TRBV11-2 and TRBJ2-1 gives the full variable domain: EAGVAQSPRYKIIEKRQSVAFWCNPISGHATLYWYQQILGQGPKLLIQFQNNGVVDDSQLPKDRFSAERLKGVDSTLKIQPAKLEDSAVYLCASSQREAPGKQFFGPGTRLTVL.

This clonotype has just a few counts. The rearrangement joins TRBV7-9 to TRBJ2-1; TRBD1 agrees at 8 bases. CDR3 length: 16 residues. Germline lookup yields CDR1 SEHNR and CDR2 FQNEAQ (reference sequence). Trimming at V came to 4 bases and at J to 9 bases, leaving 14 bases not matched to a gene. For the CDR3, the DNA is TGTGCCAGCAGCTCGACGGACAGGGCGTCGAGAAGTGAGCAGTTCTTC. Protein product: CASSSTDRASRSEQFF.